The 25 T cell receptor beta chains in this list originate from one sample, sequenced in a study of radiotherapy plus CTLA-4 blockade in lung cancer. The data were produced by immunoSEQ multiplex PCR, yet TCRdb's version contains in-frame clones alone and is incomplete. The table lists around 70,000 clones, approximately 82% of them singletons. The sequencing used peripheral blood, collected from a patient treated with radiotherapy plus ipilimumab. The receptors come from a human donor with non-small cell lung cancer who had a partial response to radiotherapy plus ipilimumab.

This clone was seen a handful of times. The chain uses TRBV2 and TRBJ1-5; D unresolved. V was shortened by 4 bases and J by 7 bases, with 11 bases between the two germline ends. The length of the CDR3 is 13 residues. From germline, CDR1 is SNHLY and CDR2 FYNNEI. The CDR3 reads CASSVGEEQPQHF. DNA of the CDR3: TGTGCCAGCAGTGTTGGGGAGGAACAGCCCCAGCATTTT.

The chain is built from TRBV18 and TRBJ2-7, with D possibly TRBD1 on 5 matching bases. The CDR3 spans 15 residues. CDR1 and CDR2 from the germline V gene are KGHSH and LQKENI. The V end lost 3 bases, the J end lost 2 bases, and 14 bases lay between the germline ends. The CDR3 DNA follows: TGTGCCAGCTCACCGCGGAAGGGGTGGACCTACGAGCAGTACTTC. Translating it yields CASSPRKGWTYEQYF. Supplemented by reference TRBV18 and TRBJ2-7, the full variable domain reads NAGVMQNPRHLVRRRGQEARLRCSPMKGHSHVYWYRQLPEEGLKFMVYLQKENIIDESGMPKERFSAEFPKEGPSILRIQQVVRGDSAAYFCASSPRKGWTYEQYFGPGTRLTVT.

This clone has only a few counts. The CDR3 sequence is CAWNEAGDTGELFF. The CDR3, as DNA: TGTGCCTGGAATGAGGCGGGGGACACCGGGGAGCTGTTTTTT. V usage is TRBV30 and J usage is TRBJ2-2, with 7 bases aligning to TRBD2. V gave up 4 bases and J gave up 3 bases; unmatched junction bases: 5. Germline CDR1 reads GTSNPN; CDR2 reads SVGIG (reference sequence). The CDR3 loop spans 14 amino acids. Full variable domain (remainder filled in from reference TRBV30 and TRBJ2-2): SQTIHQWPATLVQPVGSPLSLECTVEGTSNPNLYWYRQAAGRGLQLLFYSVGIGQISSEVPQNLSASRPQDRQFILSSKKLLLSDSGFYLCAWNEAGDTGELFFGEGSRLTVL.

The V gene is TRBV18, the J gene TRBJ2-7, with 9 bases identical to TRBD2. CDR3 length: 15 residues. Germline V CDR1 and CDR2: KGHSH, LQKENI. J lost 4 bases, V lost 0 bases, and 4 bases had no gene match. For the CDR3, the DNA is TGTGCCAGCTCACCACCGGGGGGACTAGCTTACGAGCAGTACTTC. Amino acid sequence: CASSPPGGLAYEQYF.

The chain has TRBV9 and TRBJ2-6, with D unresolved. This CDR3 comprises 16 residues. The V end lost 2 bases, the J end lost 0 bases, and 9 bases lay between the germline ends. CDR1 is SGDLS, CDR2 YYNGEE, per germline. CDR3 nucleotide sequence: TGTGCCAGCAGCGTTTCCCCAAACTCTGGGGCCAACGTCCTGACTTTC. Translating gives CASSVSPNSGANVLTF. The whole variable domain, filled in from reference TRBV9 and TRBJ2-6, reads DSGVTQTPKHLITATGQRVTLRCSPRSGDLSVYWYQQSLDQGLQFLIQYYNGEERAKGNILERFSAQQFPDLHSELNLSSLELGDSALYFCASSVSPNSGANVLTFGAGSRLTVL.

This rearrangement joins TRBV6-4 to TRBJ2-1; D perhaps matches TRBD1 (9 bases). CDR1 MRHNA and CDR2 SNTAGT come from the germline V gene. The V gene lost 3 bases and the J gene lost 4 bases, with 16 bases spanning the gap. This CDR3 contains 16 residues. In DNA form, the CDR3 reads TGTGCCAGCAGTGAACAGGGGGCTAGCGGGTACAATGAGCAGTTCTTC. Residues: CASSEQGASGYNEQFF.

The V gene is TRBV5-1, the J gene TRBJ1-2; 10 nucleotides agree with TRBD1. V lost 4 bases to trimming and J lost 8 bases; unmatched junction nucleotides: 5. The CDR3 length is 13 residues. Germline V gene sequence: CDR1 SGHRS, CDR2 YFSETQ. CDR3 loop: CASSPGTGEGYTF. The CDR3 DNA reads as TGCGCCAGCAGCCCCGGGACAGGGGAGGGCTACACCTTC. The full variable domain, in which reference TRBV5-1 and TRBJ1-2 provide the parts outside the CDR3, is KAGVTQTPRYLIKTRGQQVTLSCSPISGHRSVSWYQQTPGQGLQFLFEYFSETQRNKGNFPGRFSGRQFSNSRSEMNVSTLELGDSALYLCASSPGTGEGYTFGSGTRLTVV.

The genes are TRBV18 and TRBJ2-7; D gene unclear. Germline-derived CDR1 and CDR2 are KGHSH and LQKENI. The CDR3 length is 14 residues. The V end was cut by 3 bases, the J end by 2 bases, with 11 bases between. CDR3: CASSPSVEAYEQYF. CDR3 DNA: TGTGCCAGCTCACCTTCGGTAGAAGCCTACGAGCAGTACTTC.

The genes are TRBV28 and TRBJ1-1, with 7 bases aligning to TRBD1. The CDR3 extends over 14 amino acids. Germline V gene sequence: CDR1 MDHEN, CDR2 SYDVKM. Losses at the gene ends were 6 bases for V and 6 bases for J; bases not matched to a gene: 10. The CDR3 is CASRLGTVGAEAFF. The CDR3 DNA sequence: TGTGCCAGCAGGCTGGGGACAGTAGGCGCTGAAGCTTTCTTT.

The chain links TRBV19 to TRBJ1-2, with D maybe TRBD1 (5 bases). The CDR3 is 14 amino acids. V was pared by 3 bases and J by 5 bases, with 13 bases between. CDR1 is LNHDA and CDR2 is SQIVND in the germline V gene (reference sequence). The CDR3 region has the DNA TGTGCCAGTAGTATTGGTACCGGGGGTTATGGCTACACCTTC. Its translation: CASSIGTGGYGYTF.

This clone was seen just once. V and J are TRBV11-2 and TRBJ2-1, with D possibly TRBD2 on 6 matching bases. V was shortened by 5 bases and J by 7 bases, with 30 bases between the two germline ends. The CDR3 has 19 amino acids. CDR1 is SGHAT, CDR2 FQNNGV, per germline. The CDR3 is CASSQGLRLGRFSRNEQFF. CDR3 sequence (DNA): TGTGCCAGCAGCCAGGGTCTGCGTTTAGGGAGGTTTAGCAGGAATGAGCAGTTCTTC.

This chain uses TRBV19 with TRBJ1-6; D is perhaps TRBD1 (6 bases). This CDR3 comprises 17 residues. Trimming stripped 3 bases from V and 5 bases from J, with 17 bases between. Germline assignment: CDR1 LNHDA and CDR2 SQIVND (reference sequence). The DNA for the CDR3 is TGTGCCAGTAGTATCTGGATGGACAGAGTAGATAATTCACCCCTCCACTTT. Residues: CASSIWMDRVDNSPLHF.

Here the CDR3 reads CASSPGGSRMNTEAFF. The CDR3 DNA reads as TGTGCCAGCAGTCCGGGGGGGAGTCGTATGAACACTGAAGCTTTCTTT. The V gene is TRBV28, the J gene TRBJ1-1, with D perhaps TRBD1 (5 bases). V lost 5 bases and J lost 0, with 16 bases in between. The CDR3 covers 16 residues. From germline, CDR1 is MDHEN and CDR2 SYDVKM.

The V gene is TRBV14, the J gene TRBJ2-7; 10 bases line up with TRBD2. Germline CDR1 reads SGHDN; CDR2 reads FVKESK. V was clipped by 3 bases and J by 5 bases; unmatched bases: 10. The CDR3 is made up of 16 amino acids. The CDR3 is CASSQHLAGGGHEQYF. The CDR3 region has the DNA TGTGCCAGCAGCCAGCATTTAGCGGGAGGAGGCCACGAGCAGTACTTC.

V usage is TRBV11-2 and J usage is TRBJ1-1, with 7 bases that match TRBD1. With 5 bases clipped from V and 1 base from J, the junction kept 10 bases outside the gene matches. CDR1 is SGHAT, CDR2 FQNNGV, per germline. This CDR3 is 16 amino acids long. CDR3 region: CASSQGGGGSNTEAFF. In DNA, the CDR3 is TGTGCCAGCAGCCAGGGGGGTGGGGGCTCGAACACTGAAGCTTTCTTT.

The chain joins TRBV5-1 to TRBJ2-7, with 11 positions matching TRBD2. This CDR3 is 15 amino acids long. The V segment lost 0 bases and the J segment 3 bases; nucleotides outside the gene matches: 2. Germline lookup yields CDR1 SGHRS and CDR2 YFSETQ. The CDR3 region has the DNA TGCGCCAGCAGCTTGGGAACTAGCGGGAGCTACGAGCAGTACTTC. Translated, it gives CASSLGTSGSYEQYF.

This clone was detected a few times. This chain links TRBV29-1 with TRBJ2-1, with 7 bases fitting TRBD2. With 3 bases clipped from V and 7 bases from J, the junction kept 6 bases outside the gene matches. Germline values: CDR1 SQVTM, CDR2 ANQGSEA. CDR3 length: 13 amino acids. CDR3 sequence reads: CSVEVGTTNEQFF. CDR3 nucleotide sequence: TGCAGCGTTGAGGTCGGGACTACGAATGAGCAGTTCTTC.

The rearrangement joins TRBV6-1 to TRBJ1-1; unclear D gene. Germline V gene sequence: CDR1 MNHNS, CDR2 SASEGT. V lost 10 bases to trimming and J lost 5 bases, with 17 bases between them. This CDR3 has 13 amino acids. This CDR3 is CATITGGGTEAFF. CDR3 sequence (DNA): TGTGCCACTATAACGGGCGGAGGTACTGAAGCTTTCTTT.

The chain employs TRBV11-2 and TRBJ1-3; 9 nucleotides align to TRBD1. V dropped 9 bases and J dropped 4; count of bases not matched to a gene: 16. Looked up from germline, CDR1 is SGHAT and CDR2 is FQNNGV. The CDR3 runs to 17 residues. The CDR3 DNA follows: TGTGCCAGTGGAAGGGGACAGGGATTAGAAAAGGGAAACACCATATATTTT. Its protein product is CASGRGQGLEKGNTIYF.

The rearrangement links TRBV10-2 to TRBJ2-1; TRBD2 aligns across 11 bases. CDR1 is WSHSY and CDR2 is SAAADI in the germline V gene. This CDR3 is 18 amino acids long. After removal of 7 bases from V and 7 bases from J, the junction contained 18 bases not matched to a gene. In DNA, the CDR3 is TGCGCCAGCACTAAATTCCTGGGTAGCGGGAGGGCCTTGAATGAGCAGTTCTTC. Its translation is CASTKFLGSGRALNEQFF.

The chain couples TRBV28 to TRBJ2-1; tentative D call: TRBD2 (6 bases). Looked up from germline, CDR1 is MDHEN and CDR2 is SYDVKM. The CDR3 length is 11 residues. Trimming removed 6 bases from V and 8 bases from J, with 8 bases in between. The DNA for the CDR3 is TGTGCCAGCAGGCGGGATGATGAGCAGTTCTTC. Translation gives CASRRDDEQFF.

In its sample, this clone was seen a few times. The CDR3 loop is CASYGQGAGNTEAFF. CDR3 bases: TGTGCCAGCTATGGACAGGGCGCGGGGAACACTGAAGCTTTCTTT. This chain joins TRBV6-1 and TRBJ1-1; 8 bases fit TRBD1. After removal of 8 bases from V and 1 base from J, the junction contained 9 bases not matched to a gene. This CDR3 has 15 amino acids. Germline CDR1 is MNHNS and CDR2 is SASEGT.

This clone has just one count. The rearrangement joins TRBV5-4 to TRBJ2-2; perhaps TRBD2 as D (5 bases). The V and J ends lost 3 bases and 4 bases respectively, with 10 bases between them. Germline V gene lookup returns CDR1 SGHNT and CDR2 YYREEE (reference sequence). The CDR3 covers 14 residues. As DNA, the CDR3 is TGTGCCAGCAGCTCAGCGGCCTTCACCGGGGAGCTGTTTTTT. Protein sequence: CASSSAAFTGELFF. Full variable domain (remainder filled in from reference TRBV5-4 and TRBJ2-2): ETGVTQSPTHLIKTRGQQVTLRCSSQSGHNTVSWYQQALGQGPQFIFQYYREEENGRGNFPPRFSGLQFPNYSSELNVNALELDDSALYLCASSSAAFTGELFFGEGSRLTVL.

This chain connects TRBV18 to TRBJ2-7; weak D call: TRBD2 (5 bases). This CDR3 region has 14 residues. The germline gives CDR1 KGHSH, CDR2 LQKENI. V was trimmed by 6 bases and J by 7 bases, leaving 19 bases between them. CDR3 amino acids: CASSPGSRVREQYF. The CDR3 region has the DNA TGTGCCAGCTCCCCGGGGAGCCGCGTTAGGGAGCAGTACTTC. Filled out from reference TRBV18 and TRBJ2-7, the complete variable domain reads NAGVMQNPRHLVRRRGQEARLRCSPMKGHSHVYWYRQLPEEGLKFMVYLQKENIIDESGMPKERFSAEFPKEGPSILRIQQVVRGDSAAYFCASSPGSRVREQYFGPGTRLTVT.

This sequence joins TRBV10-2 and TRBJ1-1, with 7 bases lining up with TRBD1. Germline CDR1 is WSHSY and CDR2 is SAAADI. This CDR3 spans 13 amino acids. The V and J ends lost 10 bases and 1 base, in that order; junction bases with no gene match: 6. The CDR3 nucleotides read TGCGCCACCGCAGGGGGAGGGAACACTGAAGCTTTCTTT. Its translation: CATAGGGNTEAFF.